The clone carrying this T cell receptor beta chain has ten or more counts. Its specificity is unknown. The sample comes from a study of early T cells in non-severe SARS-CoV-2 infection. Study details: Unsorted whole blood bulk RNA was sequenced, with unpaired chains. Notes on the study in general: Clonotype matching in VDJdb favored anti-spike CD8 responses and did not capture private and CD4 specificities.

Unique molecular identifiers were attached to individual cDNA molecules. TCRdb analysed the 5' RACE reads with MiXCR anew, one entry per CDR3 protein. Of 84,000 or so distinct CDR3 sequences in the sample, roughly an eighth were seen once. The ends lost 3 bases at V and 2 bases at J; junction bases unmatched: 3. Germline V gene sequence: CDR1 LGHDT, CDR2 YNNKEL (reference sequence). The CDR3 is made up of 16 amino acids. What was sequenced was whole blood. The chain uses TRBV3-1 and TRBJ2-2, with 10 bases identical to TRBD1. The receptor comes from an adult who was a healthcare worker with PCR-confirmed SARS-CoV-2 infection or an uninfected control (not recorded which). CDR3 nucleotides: TGTGCCAGCAGCCAGCGGACAGGGGGAAACACCGGGGAGCTGTTTTTT. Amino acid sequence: CASSQRTGGNTGELFF.